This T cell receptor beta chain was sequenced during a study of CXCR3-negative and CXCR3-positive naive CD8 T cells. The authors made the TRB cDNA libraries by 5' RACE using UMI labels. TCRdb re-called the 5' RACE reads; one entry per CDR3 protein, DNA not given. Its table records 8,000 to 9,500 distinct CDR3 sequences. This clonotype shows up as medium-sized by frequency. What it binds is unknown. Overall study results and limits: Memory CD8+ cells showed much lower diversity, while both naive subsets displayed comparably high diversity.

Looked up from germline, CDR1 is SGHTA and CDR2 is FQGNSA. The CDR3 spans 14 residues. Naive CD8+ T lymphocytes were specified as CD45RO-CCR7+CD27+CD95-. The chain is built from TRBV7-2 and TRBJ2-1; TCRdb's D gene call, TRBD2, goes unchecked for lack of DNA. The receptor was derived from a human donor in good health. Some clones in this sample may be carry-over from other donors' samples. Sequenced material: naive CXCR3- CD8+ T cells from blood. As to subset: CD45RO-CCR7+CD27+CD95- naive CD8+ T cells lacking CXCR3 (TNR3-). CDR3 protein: CASSSGTSGNEQFF. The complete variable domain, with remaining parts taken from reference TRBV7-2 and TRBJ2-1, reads GAGVSQSPSNKVTEKGKDVELRCDPISGHTALYWYRQSLGQGLEFLIYFQGNSAPDKSGLPSDRFSAERTGGSVSTLTIQRTQQEDSAVYLCASSSGTSGNEQFFGPGTRLTVL.